This T cell receptor beta chain was sequenced for a study of regulatory T cells in long-lasting Graves disease. This clonotype was recorded at least ten times. The CDR3 contains 14 residues. V was clipped by 4 bases and J by 2 bases; unmatched bases: 3. The germline CDR1 and CDR2 sequences are SNHLY and FYNNEI. HTBI primers from iRepertoire and Arm-PCR of CDR3 regions yielded the TCR beta libraries. Each CDR3 protein gets one entry after TCRdb re-called the multiplex PCR reads with MiXCR. The profile covers around 400,000 distinct CDR3 sequences, with roughly 25% appearing a single time and around a quarter taken by the ten largest. Time point given: persistent/refractory GD, antithyroid drugs over 5 years with positive TRAb. There was RNA extracted from PBMCs, and the TCR library was made from it.

The sequence came from a woman aged 35 to 49 with Graves disease. The input for sequencing was peripheral blood mononuclear cells (PBMCs), taken when the disease was refractory, from a patient treated with antithyroid drugs. The rearrangement links TRBV2 to TRBJ2-5, with 8 positions matching TRBD2. For the CDR3, the DNA is TGTGCCAGCAGTGTCCCTAGCGGGCAAGAGACCCAGTACTTC. It encodes CASSVPSGQETQYF.